The clone carrying this T cell receptor (beta chain) appeared a few times. Its antigen is still unknown. The source of the sample is a study of early T cells in non-severe SARS-CoV-2 infection. Findings and limits, study-wide: Anti-spike CD8 responses were favored in VDJdb matching, and private and CD4 specificities were missed.

Attachment of unique molecular identifiers to individual cDNA molecules was performed. TCRdb fed the 5' RACE reads into MiXCR, producing one record per CDR3 protein. The repertoire holds tens of thousands of distinct CDR3 sequences, with around 12% as singletons. The CDR3 spans 15 residues. V shed 0 bases and J shed 6 bases, with 12 bases lying between them. Per germline, CDR1 SGHRS and CDR2 YFSETQ. V and J are TRBV5-1 and TRBJ2-2; D might be TRBD2 (6 bases). This receptor was identified in an adult who was a healthcare worker with PCR-confirmed SARS-CoV-2 infection or an uninfected control (not recorded which). Material for sequencing was whole blood. This CDR3 is CASSLVTAGSGELFF. The CDR3 DNA is TGCGCCAGCAGCTTGGTTACCGCGGGGTCCGGGGAGCTGTTTTTT.